Here is one T cell receptor (beta chain) with its context. Its matching antigen is unknown. Using immunoSEQ multiplex PCR, the repertoire was profiled, and TCRdb retains in-frame clones only, with some absent. The table lists 250,000 to 400,000 clones, roughly 87% of them singletons. The CDR3 loop spans 13 amino acids. V was clipped by 3 bases and J by 4 bases; unmatched bases: 3. Germline V gene sequence: CDR1 SGHRS, CDR2 YFSETQ. The record originates from a study of cytomegalovirus exposure and HLA in healthy donors. Study outcomes and limitations: Reports credit the classifier with highly specific, highly sensitive diagnosis of cytomegalovirus status.

The sample consisted of PBMCs. This TCR was recovered from a man aged 30 to 39 in good health and CMV-seronegative. The V and J genes are TRBV5-1 and TRBJ1-2; TRBD1 matches at 7 bases. CDR3 amino acids: CASSSGQFYGYTF. DNA of the CDR3: TGCGCCAGCAGCTCGGGACAGTTCTATGGCTACACCTTC.